This T cell receptor beta chain is drawn from a study of early T cells in non-severe SARS-CoV-2 infection. Study summary: Unpaired chains resulted from sequencing bulk RNA of unsorted whole blood. Findings and caveats of the study: There was a bias toward anti-spike CD8 responses in VDJdb matching, which missed private and CD4 specificities.

The table lists this clonotype with a few counts. The antigen remains unidentified. Each cDNA molecule carried a unique molecular identifier. Each CDR3 protein gets one entry after TCRdb re-called the 5' RACE reads with MiXCR. Among fewer than 130,000 distinct CDR3 sequences, around 13% were seen once, and the ten largest hold less than 4.5%. The germline V gene encodes CDR1 SGHTS and CDR2 YDEGEE. The ends were cut back, 7 bases at V and 0 bases at J, with 16 bases in the middle. The CDR3 runs to 15 residues. This receptor was taken from an adult who was a healthcare worker with PCR-confirmed SARS-CoV-2 infection or an uninfected control (not recorded which). The specimen was whole blood, collected at baseline. V gene TRBV5-8 combines with J gene TRBJ1-1; D remains ambiguous. CDR3 sequence: CASSAWYGMNTEAFF. The CDR3 nucleotides read TGTGCCAGCTCAGCTTGGTACGGTATGAACACTGAAGCTTTCTTT.